This T cell receptor beta chain derives from a study of cytomegalovirus exposure and HLA in healthy donors. Study information: From donors who were HLA-typed, an early data release held 81 million or so unique TCRs.

It was with 60 Vbeta and 13 Jbeta primers that the PCR ran. Assay: immunoSEQ multiplex PCR; the TCRdb copy retains only in-frame clones and omits some. The sample has around 140,000 clones, roughly 9.7% seen once; the top ten hold roughly 1.9%. Findings of the study overall: In a later analysis, an Asian-associated ancestry cluster reportedly showed fewer N-insertions than the roughly 710-donor mean.

CDR3 length equals 16 residues. Germline V gene data show CDR1 as SGHTA and CDR2 as FQGTGA. Trimming cost V 6 bases and J 4 bases; bases outside gene matches: 7. Healthy people donating bone marrow made up the donors. Concerning this clone: Its specificity is unknown.

The sequenced sample was PBMCs. The receptor comes from a man between 50 and 59 years old in good health and CMV-seronegative. This chain connects TRBV7-3 to TRBJ2-2, with 11 bases fitting TRBD2. CDR3 in amino acids: CASSIAGGPGTGELFF. CDR3 in DNA: TGTGCCAGCAGTATAGCGGGGGGGCCAGGCACCGGGGAGCTGTTTTTT.